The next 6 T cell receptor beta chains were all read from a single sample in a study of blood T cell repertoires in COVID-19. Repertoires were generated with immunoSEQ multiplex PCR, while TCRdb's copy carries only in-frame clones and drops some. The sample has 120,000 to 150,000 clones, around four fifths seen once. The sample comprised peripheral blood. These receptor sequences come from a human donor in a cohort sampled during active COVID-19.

CDR3 sequence reads: CASAETGNFHGYTF. CDR3 DNA: TGTGCCAGCGCGGAGACAGGCAATTTTCATGGCTACACCTTC. The J gene is TRBJ1-2, the V gene TRBV6-5, with a tentative D call TRBD1 (6 bases). Trimming stripped 8 bases from V and 6 bases from J, with 19 bases between. CDR1 is MNHEY and CDR2 is SVGAGI in the germline V gene. The CDR3 consists of 14 residues.

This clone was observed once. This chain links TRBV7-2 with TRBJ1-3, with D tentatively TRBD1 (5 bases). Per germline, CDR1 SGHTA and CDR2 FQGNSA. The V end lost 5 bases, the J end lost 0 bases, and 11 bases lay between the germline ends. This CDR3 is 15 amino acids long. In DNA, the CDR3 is TGTGCCAGCAGCCCCCGGGGGGGCTCTGGAAACACCATATATTTT. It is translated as CASSPRGGSGNTIYF.

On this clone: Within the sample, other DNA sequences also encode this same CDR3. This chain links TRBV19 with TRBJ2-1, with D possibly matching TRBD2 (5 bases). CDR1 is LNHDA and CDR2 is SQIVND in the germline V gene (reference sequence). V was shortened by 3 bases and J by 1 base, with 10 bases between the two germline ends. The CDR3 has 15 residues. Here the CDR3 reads CASSIQSGSYNEQFF. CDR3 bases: TGTGCCAGTAGTATCCAGAGCGGATCCTACAATGAGCAGTTCTTC.

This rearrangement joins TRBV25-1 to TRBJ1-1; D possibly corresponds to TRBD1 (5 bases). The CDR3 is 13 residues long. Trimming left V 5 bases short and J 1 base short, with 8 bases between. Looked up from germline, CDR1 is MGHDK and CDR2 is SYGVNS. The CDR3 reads CASSLGQNTEAFF. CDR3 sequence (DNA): TGTGCCAGCAGTCTCGGACAGAACACTGAAGCTTTCTTT.

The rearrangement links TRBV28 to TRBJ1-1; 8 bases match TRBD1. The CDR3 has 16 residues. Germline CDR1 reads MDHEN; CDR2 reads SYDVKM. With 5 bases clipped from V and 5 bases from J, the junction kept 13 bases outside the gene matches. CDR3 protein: CASSTTARQGRTEAFF. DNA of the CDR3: TGTGCCAGCAGTACTACAGCCCGACAGGGGAGGACTGAAGCTTTCTTT.

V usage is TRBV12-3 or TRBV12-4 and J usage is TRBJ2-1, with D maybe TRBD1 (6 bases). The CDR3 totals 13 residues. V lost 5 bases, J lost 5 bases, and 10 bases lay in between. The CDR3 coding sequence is TGTGCCAGCAGTCCTGGGGGCCACAATGAGCAGTTCTTC. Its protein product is CASSPGGHNEQFF.